This T cell receptor (beta chain) was sequenced in a study of T cell repertoires in cytomegalovirus infection. The trim removed 5 bases at V and 2 bases at J, leaving 12 bases unmatched. The CDR3 spans 16 residues. Looked up from germline, CDR1 is SEHNR and CDR2 is FQNEAQ (reference sequence). This clonotype was picked up a small number of times. TCRdb reanalysed the reads using MiXCR and keeps one entry per CDR3 protein. Of approximately 500,000 distinct CDR3 sequences listed, more than 15% are singletons. This sequence joins TRBV7-9 and TRBJ2-7, with 7 nucleotides matching TRBD2. Sequencing used CD8+ T cells from PBMCs. The origin of this receptor is a human donor in good health (CMV status not recorded). Some clones in this sample may be carry-over from other donors' samples. The CDR3 region has the DNA TGTGCCAGCAGCCCCGGGAGGAGGGAGCTTACCTACGAGCAGTACTTC. Amino acids: CASSPGRRELTYEQYF.